This TCR beta chain emerged from a study of OX40 agonist ivuxolimab in advanced cancers. Study-level information: Partial response was recorded in three patients: one hepatocellular carcinoma and two cutaneous melanoma cases.

V gave up 2 bases and J gave up 8 bases, with 13 bases separating them. The CDR3 consists of 14 residues. Per the germline V gene, CDR1 is SGHTA and CDR2 is FQGNSA. The study, taken as a whole, reports: CD8+ T cells (on average) carried more expanded clones than CD4+ T cells. Which antigen the expanded peripheral T cells recognized is unknown.

Assay: immunoSEQ multiplex PCR; the TCRdb copy retains only in-frame clones and omits some. The sample consists of about 23,000 clones, about three quarters of them appearing once. With respect to this clone: Its antigen is undetermined.

Sample: CD4+ or CD8+ T cells sorted from blood, taken in a trial of the OX40 agonist ivuxolimab. This rearrangement joins TRBV7-2 to TRBJ2-1, with no clear D. This TCR came from an adult with an advanced solid tumor such as melanoma, head and neck, liver or kidney cancer. The CDR3 sequence is CASSLLEGADEQFF. CDR3 in DNA: TGTGCCAGCAGCTTACTAGAAGGTGCGGATGAGCAGTTCTTC. The full variable domain, in which reference TRBV7-2 and TRBJ2-1 provide the parts outside the CDR3, is GAGVSQSPSNKVTEKGKDVELRCDPISGHTALYWYRQSLGQGLEFLIYFQGNSAPDKSGLPSDRFSAERTGGSVSTLTIQRTQQEDSAVYLCASSLLEGADEQFFGPGTRLTVL.